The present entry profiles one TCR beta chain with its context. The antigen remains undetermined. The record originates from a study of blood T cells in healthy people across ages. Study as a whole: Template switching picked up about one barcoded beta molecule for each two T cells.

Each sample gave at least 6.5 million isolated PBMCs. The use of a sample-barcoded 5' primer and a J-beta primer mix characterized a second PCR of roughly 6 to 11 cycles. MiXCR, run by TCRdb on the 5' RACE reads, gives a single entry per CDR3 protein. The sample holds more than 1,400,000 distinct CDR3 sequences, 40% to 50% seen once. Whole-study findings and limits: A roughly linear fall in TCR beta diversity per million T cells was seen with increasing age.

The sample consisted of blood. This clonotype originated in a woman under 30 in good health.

CDR3 region: CASSQENLAGRDTQYF. The CDR3 DNA reads TGCGCCAGCAGCCAAGAGAATCTAGCGGGAAGAGATACGCAGTATTTT. The chain combines TRBV4-1 with TRBJ2-3, with 9 bases matching TRBD2. The CDR3 runs to 16 residues. Losses at the gene ends were 0 bases for V and 5 bases for J; bases not matched to a gene: 6. Germline V gene sequence: CDR1 MGHRA, CDR2 YSYEKL.